Below, one TCR beta chain is given with its context. Its antigen is not yet known. No clone much larger than this one lies a single base away; base qualities are absent. This entry is derived from a study of blood T cell repertoires in COVID-19 (TCRdb year 2020). For context, the study as a whole: The collaborator samples originated in the United States, Italy and Spain and spanned the acute and convalescent phases of COVID-19. Where HLA class I and class II types were available, the types were taken from metadata supplied by the sample provider, not from assay-based typing. The repertoires were made available in a free public database intended to serve as a resource for research on the immune response to SARS-CoV-2. The material from the prospective study consisted of cDNA or gDNA derived from T cells, B-cell-depleted T cells, or PBMCs. The sample metadata nearly always contained a de-identified subject ID, COVID-19 status, age in years and sex. Deeply sampled blood TCRbeta repertoires from subjects exposed to, actively infected with, or recovered from COVID-19 were included in the dataset. The samples were drawn from two sources: the first 160 participants of the ongoing ImmuneRACE study, and fewer than 1,500 subjects contributed by 6 global collaborators.

CDR1 and CDR2 were assigned from the germline V gene as MGHDK and SYGVNS. CDR3 length: 14 amino acids, cysteine to phenylalanine. Only the CDR3 region is kept as DNA, spanning 42 bases read in frame from base 1. The trim is 0 bases for V and 9 bases for J, with a gap of 9 bases between the germline ends. The collaborating institutions used their own protocols to collect whole blood in K2EDTA tubes. For TCRbeta analysis, collaborators shipped samples as frozen whole blood, isolated PBMCs, or DNA extracted from either of those sample types. What the study reported, not specific to this receptor: The quantity of clinical and demographic metadata differed by source and by participant and was supplied without curation.

TCRbeta CDR3 regions were amplified from genomic DNA by means of the immunoSEQ Assay, a bias-controlled multiplex PCR. Processing in the source paper ran as follows. Within the assay, amplification of reference gene primers was used to estimate how many nucleated cells each sample contained. To quantify the absolute abundance of each unique TCRbeta CDR3 rearrangement, sequence reads were collapsed and filtered. For each sample, productive Simpson clonality was calculated as the square root of Simpson's diversity index over productive rearrangements. Drawn from immuneACCESS, this table holds only the in-frame rearrangements with V and J called that TCRdb kept. Clones are partly lost; checked studies trace under half to an unresolved V gene and leave the rest unexplained. The V and J calls and the clone size are those of that table, but D and trimming were determined from the DNA. In this sample the table shows tens of thousands of clones, 70% to 90% of which occur a single time. The top ten hold 4.5% to 5% of the sample.

The TCR originated in a woman between 65 and 79 years old with active COVID-19. The specimen was peripheral blood. In this chain, TRBV25-1 is recombined with TRBJ1-6; no confident D gene assignment can be made. In nucleotides, the sequence is TGTGCCAGCAGTGAATATAAGCGATTTTCACCCCTCCACTTT. This is translated as CASSEYKRFSPLHF. Joined to the reference TRBV25-1 and TRBJ1-6 proteins, this CDR3 gives the full variable domain: EADIYQTPRYLVIGTGKKITLECSQTMGHDKMYWYQQDPGMELHLIHYSYGVNSTEKGDLSSESTVSRIRTEHFPLTLESARPSHTSQYLCASSEYKRFSPLHFGNGTRLTVT.